The 21 T cell receptor beta chains in this list originate from one sample, sequenced in a study of T cell responses to AZD1222 COVID-19 vaccine. The data were produced by immunoSEQ multiplex PCR, yet TCRdb's version contains in-frame clones alone and is incomplete. The table includes 85,000 or so clones, around 84% detected once. This sample comprised peripheral blood, obtained 28 days after the second AZD1222 dose. The receptors originated from an adult who received the AZD1222 COVID-19 vaccine.

CDR3 sequence (DNA): TGTGCCAGCAGCCCCGAGGGCGCGGGATCGATTCTAAACATTCAGTACTTC. Amino acids: CASSPEGAGSILNIQYF. The rearrangement links TRBV7-2 to TRBJ2-4; possibly TRBD2 for D (6 bases). The V end lost 5 bases, the J end lost 6 bases, and 23 bases lay between the germline ends. Per the germline V gene, CDR1 is SGHTA and CDR2 is FQGNSA. There are 17 residues in the CDR3. Combining the CDR3 with reference TRBV7-2 and TRBJ2-4 gives the whole variable domain GAGVSQSPSNKVTEKGKDVELRCDPISGHTALYWYRQSLGQGLEFLIYFQGNSAPDKSGLPSDRFSAERTGGSVSTLTIQRTQQEDSAVYLCASSPEGAGSILNIQYFGAGTRLSVL.

The rearrangement links TRBV7-9 to TRBJ1-1; D uncertain. The CDR3 extends over 14 amino acids. V gave up 5 bases and J gave up 3 bases, with 13 bases separating them. Germline V gene data show CDR1 as SEHNR and CDR2 as FQNEAQ (reference sequence). The CDR3: CASSPALGDTEAFF. CDR3 DNA sequence: TGTGCCAGCAGCCCGGCTTTGGGAGACACTGAAGCTTTCTTT.

This clone has only one observation. The genes are TRBV6-5 and TRBJ1-1, with D hard to call. V was cut by 4 bases and J by 2 bases, with 11 bases left in between. This CDR3 has 14 residues. Germline lookup yields CDR1 MNHEY and CDR2 SVGAGI. CDR3 sequence reads: CASSFETGNTEAFF. Written as DNA, the CDR3 is TGTGCCAGCAGTTTCGAGACGGGTAACACTGAAGCTTTCTTT.

This clone was counted between two and nine times. The chain carries TRBV5-1 and TRBJ2-5; possibly TRBD1 for D (6 bases). Germline V gene lookup returns CDR1 SGHRS and CDR2 YFSETQ. Trimming cost V 4 bases and J 5 bases, with 15 bases left between them. The CDR3 is 14 residues long. CDR3 residues: CASSGTGLGETQYF. The CDR3, as DNA: TGCGCCAGCAGCGGCACAGGGCTGGGGGAGACCCAGTACTTC. The full variable domain, in which reference TRBV5-1 and TRBJ2-5 provide the parts outside the CDR3, is KAGVTQTPRYLIKTRGQQVTLSCSPISGHRSVSWYQQTPGQGLQFLFEYFSETQRNKGNFPGRFSGRQFSNSRSEMNVSTLELGDSALYLCASSGTGLGETQYFGPGTRLLVL.

The V call is TRBV3-1 (or the pseudogene TRBV3-2), the J call TRBJ1-4; 9 nucleotides agree with TRBD1. CDR3 length: 16 residues. Unmatched junction bases numbered 4, after V lost 4 bases and J lost 1 base. The germline V gene has CDR1 LGHDT and CDR2 YNNKEL (reference sequence). CDR3 sequence: CASSPGQGRTNEKLFF. DNA of the CDR3: TGTGCCAGCAGCCCGGGACAGGGTAGAACTAATGAAAAACTGTTTTTT.

The DNA of the CDR3 is TGTGCCTCCGGTAGCACTGAAGCTTTCTTT. Translating it yields CASGSTEAFF. The rearrangement links TRBV12-3 or TRBV12-4 to TRBJ1-1; no firm D call. The V gene lost 11 bases and the J gene lost 4 bases, with 8 bases spanning the gap. The CDR3 contains 10 residues.

The V gene is TRBV19, the J gene TRBJ2-3; maybe TRBD1 (5 bases). V shed 2 bases and J shed 5 bases, with 11 bases lying between them. The germline gives CDR1 LNHDA, CDR2 SQIVND (reference sequence). The CDR3 loop spans 14 amino acids. The CDR3 is CASSIRTREDTQYF. In nucleotides, the CDR3 is TGTGCCAGTAGTATAAGGACCAGGGAAGATACGCAGTATTTT. Full variable domain (missing parts from reference TRBV19 and TRBJ2-3): DGGITQSPKYLFRKEGQNVTLSCEQNLNHDAMYWYRQDPGQGLRLIYYSQIVNDFQKGDIAEGYSVSREKKESFPLTVTSAQKNPTAFYLCASSIRTREDTQYFGPGTRLTVL.

This CDR3 reads CGDSPNSPLHF. The CDR3 nucleotides read TGTGGAGACAGCCCGAATTCACCCCTCCACTTT. The chain uses TRBV24-1 and TRBJ1-6, with a tentative D call TRBD1 (5 bases). The CDR3 consists of 11 residues. Germline V gene lookup returns CDR1 KGHDR and CDR2 SFDVKD.

The V call is TRBV19, the J call TRBJ1-4; D not certain. Germline V lookup: CDR1 LNHDA, CDR2 SQIVND (reference sequence). The CDR3 extends over 13 amino acids. Trimming cost V 3 bases and J 8 bases, with 10 bases left between them. The CDR3: CASSISTREKLFF. Written as DNA, the CDR3 is TGTGCCAGTAGTATTAGTACCCGCGAAAAACTGTTTTTT.

This chain links TRBV19 with TRBJ1-2, with TRBD1 matching over 9 bases. The trim removed 5 bases at V and 2 bases at J, leaving 6 bases unmatched. CDR1 and CDR2 from the germline V gene are LNHDA and SQIVND (reference sequence). The CDR3 is 15 residues long. The CDR3 DNA reads TGTGCCAGTAGTTACGGACAGGGGCGCAACTATGGCTACACCTTC. Residues: CASSYGQGRNYGYTF.

This clone came up once. The chain joins TRBV5-1 to TRBJ1-1; D is perhaps TRBD1 (5 bases). The CDR3 is 13 amino acids. With 8 bases removed from V and 5 bases from J, the gap between germline ends came to 16 bases. Germline V gives CDR1 SGHRS, CDR2 YFSETQ. CDR3 amino acids: CASHGQGGTEAFF. CDR3 DNA sequence: TGCGCCAGTCACGGGCAGGGAGGGACTGAAGCTTTCTTT.

The chain links TRBV30 to TRBJ2-5, with D possibly matching TRBD1 (6 bases). The ends were cut back, 4 bases at V and 2 bases at J, with 23 bases in the middle. Germline values: CDR1 GTSNPN, CDR2 SVGIG (reference sequence). CDR3 length: 17 amino acids. CDR3 nucleotide sequence: TGTGCCTGGACGTCTCCGAGGGGGAGCCCCTTTCAAGAGACCCAGTACTTC. This translates into CAWTSPRGSPFQETQYF.

This chain connects TRBV3-1 (or the pseudogene TRBV3-2) to TRBJ2-5, with TRBD2 identical over 15 bases. The trim removed 3 bases at V and 4 bases at J, leaving 0 bases unmatched. The germline V gene encodes CDR1 LGHDT and CDR2 YNNKEL (reference sequence). This CDR3 is built from 15 residues. Here the CDR3 DNA reads TGTGCCAGCAGCCAGGGACTAGCGGGAGGAGAGACCCAGTACTTC. The encoded protein is CASSQGLAGGETQYF.

The chain joins TRBV9 to TRBJ2-2; D is possibly TRBD1 (5 bases). The CDR3 consists of 15 residues. Trimming took 2 bases from V and 3 from J, leaving 11 bases between them. Germline V gives CDR1 SGDLS, CDR2 YYNGEE. CDR3 nucleotide sequence: TGTGCCAGCAGCGTCGGACATGTCGACACCGGGGAGCTGTTTTTT. It yields the protein CASSVGHVDTGELFF. Drawing the rest from reference TRBV9 and TRBJ2-2, the complete variable domain is DSGVTQTPKHLITATGQRVTLRCSPRSGDLSVYWYQQSLDQGLQFLIQYYNGEERAKGNILERFSAQQFPDLHSELNLSSLELGDSALYFCASSVGHVDTGELFFGEGSRLTVL.

The V gene is TRBV9, the J gene TRBJ2-1; unclear D gene. The CDR3 contains 14 residues. V lost 0 bases and J 5 bases, leaving 9 bases between the germline ends. Germline V gene data show CDR1 as SGDLS and CDR2 as YYNGEE. The CDR3 reads CASSVAGRNNEQFF. CDR3 DNA: TGTGCCAGCAGCGTAGCGGGCCGCAACAATGAGCAGTTCTTC. Combining the CDR3 with reference TRBV9 and TRBJ2-1 gives the whole variable domain DSGVTQTPKHLITATGQRVTLRCSPRSGDLSVYWYQQSLDQGLQFLIQYYNGEERAKGNILERFSAQQFPDLHSELNLSSLELGDSALYFCASSVAGRNNEQFFGPGTRLTVL.

DNA for the CDR3: TGTGCCTGGAGCGTGGGGGAGAACTCACCCCTCCACTTT. It encodes CAWSVGENSPLHF. The chain couples TRBV30 to TRBJ1-6, with a tentative D call TRBD1 (5 bases). Germline values: CDR1 GTSNPN, CDR2 SVGIG (reference sequence). This CDR3 has 13 amino acids. Trimming pared 3 bases from V and 10 bases from J, leaving 13 bases between.

The chain has TRBV10-3 and TRBJ2-1; 14 bases fit TRBD2. There are 15 residues in the CDR3. Germline CDR1 and CDR2: ENHRY and SYGVKD. The trim removed 8 bases at V and 6 bases at J, leaving 6 bases unmatched. The CDR3 DNA reads TGTGCCATCGGGACTAGCGGGGGACCTCGCAATGAGCAGTTCTTC. This encodes CAIGTSGGPRNEQFF.

The V call is TRBV2, the J call TRBJ2-1; D unresolved. CDR1 and CDR2 from the germline V gene are SNHLY and FYNNEI. The CDR3 runs 15 residues. Trimming removed 1 base at V and 6 bases at J, with 13 bases between. The CDR3 sequence is CASSEGDHAANEQFF. CDR3 nucleotides: TGTGCCAGCAGTGAAGGGGATCATGCGGCCAATGAGCAGTTCTTC.

The rearrangement joins TRBV6-5 to TRBJ1-4, with 10 bases identical to TRBD1. J lost 9 bases, V lost 8 bases, and 6 bases had no gene match. This CDR3 region has 13 residues. From germline, CDR1 is MNHEY and CDR2 SVGAGI. The chain's CDR3 is CASELGQGQKLFF. For the CDR3, the DNA is TGTGCCAGCGAATTGGGACAGGGGCAAAAACTGTTTTTT.

CDR3 amino acids: CASSQLAGVANEQFF. CDR3 nucleotides: TGTGCCAGCAGCCAGCTAGCGGGAGTTGCAAATGAGCAGTTCTTC. The chain links TRBV3-1 (or the pseudogene TRBV3-2) to TRBJ2-1; 10 nucleotides agree with TRBD2. The CDR3 has 15 residues. Germline V gives CDR1 LGHDT, CDR2 YNNKEL (reference sequence). Losses at the gene ends were 3 bases for V and 7 bases for J; bases not matched to a gene: 6.

The V gene is TRBV5-4, the J gene TRBJ2-1; D might be TRBD1 or TRBD2, each matching 7 bases. Germline assignment: CDR1 SGHNT and CDR2 YYREEE (reference sequence). V was clipped by 6 bases and J by 3 bases, with 19 bases between them. This CDR3 has 16 residues. In DNA form, the CDR3 reads TGTGCCAGCAATAGGGGGCTAGCGGTTTACTACAATGAGCAGTTCTTC. It specifies CASNRGLAVYYNEQFF.